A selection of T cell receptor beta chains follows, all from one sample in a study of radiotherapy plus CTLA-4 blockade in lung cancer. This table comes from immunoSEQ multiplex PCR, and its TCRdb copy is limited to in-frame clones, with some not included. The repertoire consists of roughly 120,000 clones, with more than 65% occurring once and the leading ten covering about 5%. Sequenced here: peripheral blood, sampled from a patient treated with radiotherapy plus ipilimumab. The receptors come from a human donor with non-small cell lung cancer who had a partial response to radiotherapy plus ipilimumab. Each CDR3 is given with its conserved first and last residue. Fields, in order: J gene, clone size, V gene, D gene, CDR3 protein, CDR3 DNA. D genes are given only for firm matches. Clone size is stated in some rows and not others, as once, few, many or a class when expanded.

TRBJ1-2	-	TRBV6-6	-	CASSRDKVDGYTF	TGTGCCAGCAGTCGCGACAAGGTTGATGGCTACACCTTC
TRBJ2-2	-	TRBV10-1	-	CASSRTATGELFF	TGCGCCAGCAGTAGAACAGCCACCGGGGAGCTGTTTTTT
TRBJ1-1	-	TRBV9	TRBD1	CASSATGWRTEAFF	TGTGCCAGCAGCGCGACAGGGTGGAGGACTGAAGCTTTCTTT
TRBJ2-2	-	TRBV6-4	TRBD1	CASSPGTGVPGELFF	TGTGCCAGCAGTCCCGGGACAGGGGTTCCCGGGGAGCTGTTTTTT
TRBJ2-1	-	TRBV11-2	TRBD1	CASSPSGQGRNEQFF	TGTGCCAGCAGCCCATCTGGACAGGGCCGGAATGAGCAGTTCTTC
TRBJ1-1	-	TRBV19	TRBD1	CASSIDRAVGEAFF	TGTGCCAGTAGCATCGACAGGGCGGTTGGTGAAGCTTTCTTT
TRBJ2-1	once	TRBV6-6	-	CASSFSSNEQFF	TGTGCCAGCAGTTTTTCGTCCAATGAGCAGTTCTTC
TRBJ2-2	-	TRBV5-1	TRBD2	CASSLFPSGRRNGELFF	TGCGCCAGCAGCTTATTTCCCAGCGGGAGAAGGAACGGGGAGCTGTTTTTT
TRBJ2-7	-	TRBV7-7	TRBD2	CASSLGLAGVHEQYF	TGTGCTAGCAGCTTAGGTCTAGCGGGAGTCCACGAGCAGTACTTC
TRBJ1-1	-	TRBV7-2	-	CASSFWGLNTEAFF	TGTGCCAGCAGCTTTTGGGGGCTGAACACTGAAGCTTTCTTT
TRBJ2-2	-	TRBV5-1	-	CASSRAPTSSGELFF	TGCGCCAGCAGCCGCGCTCCGACTAGTTCCGGGGAGCTGTTCTTT
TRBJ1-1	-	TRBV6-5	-	CASSYVARNTEAFF	TGTGCCAGCAGTTACGTGGCTCGGAACACTGAAGCTTTCTTT
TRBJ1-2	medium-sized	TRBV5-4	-	CASSLEQGRRHGYTF	TGTGCCAGCAGCTTGGAACAGGGTCGCAGGCATGGCTACACCTTC
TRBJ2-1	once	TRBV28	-	CASSFGLLGQFF	TGTGCCAGCAGTTTTGGCCTACTAGGGCAGTTCTTC
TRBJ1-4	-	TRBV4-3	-	CASSQGGLLGKLFF	TGCGCCAGCAGCCAAGGGGGCCTGCTGGGAAAACTGTTTTTT
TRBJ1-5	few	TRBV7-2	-	CASSPDWDQPQHF	TGTGCCAGCAGCCCCGACTGGGATCAGCCCCAGCATTTT
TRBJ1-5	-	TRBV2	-	CASSRGGNQPQHF	TGTGCCAGCAGTCGAGGTGGCAATCAGCCCCAGCATTTT
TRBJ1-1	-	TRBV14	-	CASNPPPRTANTEAFF	TGTGCCAGCAACCCCCCGCCCCGGACAGCGAACACTGAAGCTTTCTTT
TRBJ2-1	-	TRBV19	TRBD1	CASSMGQGAFGEQFF	TGTGCCAGTAGTATGGGACAGGGGGCTTTCGGTGAGCAGTTCTTC
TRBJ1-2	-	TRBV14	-	CASSQVGSSGYTF	TGTGCCAGCAGCCAAGTCGGGTCGTCAGGCTACACCTTC
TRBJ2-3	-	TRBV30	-	CAWSVFGPDTQYF	TGTGCCTGGAGTGTATTTGGGCCAGATACGCAGTATTTT
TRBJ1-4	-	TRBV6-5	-	CASSSRATNEKLFF	TGTGCCAGCAGCTCCCGGGCAACTAATGAAAAACTGTTTTTT
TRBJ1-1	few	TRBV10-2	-	CASSTIRASRTEAFF	TGCGCCAGCAGCACGATCAGGGCCTCAAGGACTGAAGCTTTCTTT
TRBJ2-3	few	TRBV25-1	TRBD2	CASSDRRTSGADTQYF	TGTGCCAGCAGTGATCGTCGGACTAGCGGAGCAGATACGCAGTATTTT
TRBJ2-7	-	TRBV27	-	CASKWEGGTGEQYF	TGTGCCAGCAAGTGGGAAGGCGGGACGGGCGAGCAGTACTTC
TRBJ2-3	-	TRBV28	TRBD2	CASSRAGETDTQYF	TGTGCCAGCAGCAGAGCGGGAGAAACAGATACGCAGTATTTT